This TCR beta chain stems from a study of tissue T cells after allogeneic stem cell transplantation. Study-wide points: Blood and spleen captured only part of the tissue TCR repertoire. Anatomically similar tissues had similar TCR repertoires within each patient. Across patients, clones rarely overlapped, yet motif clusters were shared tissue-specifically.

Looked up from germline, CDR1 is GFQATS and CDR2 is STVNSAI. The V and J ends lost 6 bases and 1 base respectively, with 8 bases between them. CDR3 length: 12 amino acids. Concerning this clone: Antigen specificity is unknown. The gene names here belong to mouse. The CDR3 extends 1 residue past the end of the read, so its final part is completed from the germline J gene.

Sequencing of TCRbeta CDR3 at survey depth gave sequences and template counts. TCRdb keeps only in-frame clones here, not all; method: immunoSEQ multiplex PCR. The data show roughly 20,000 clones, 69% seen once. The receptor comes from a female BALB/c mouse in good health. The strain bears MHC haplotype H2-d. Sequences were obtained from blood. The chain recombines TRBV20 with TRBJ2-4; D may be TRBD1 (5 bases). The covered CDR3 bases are TGTGGTGCCCTGACAGGTCAAAACACCTTGTAC. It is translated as CGALTGQNTLY. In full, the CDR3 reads CGALTGQNTLYF.